This T cell receptor beta chain appears in the sequencing data of a study of radiotherapy plus CTLA-4 blockade in lung cancer. Notes on the study in general: TCR clones of tumor origin grew in blood after radiotherapy plus ipilimumab.

Produced via immunoSEQ multiplex PCR; TCRdb's table is partial and in-frame only. This table holds about 80,000 clones, 70% to 90% found once. CDR1 is SGHAT, CDR2 FQNNGV, per germline. The CDR3 spans 15 residues. Comments on this clone: The antigen is unknown.

The genes are TRBV11-2 and TRBJ2-5; TRBD2 might be the D (5 bases). The J call is uncertain, as TRBJ2-7 better fits the DNA end. This specimen was peripheral blood, taken from a patient treated with radiotherapy plus ipilimumab. The source is a human donor with non-small cell lung cancer who had a partial response to radiotherapy plus ipilimumab. The CDR3 coding sequence is TGTGCCAGCAGCCCCAGGAGCCGGGGAGTTGGCGAGCAGTACTTC. Protein: CASSPRSRGVGEQYF.